This record covers a single T cell receptor (beta chain). These data are taken from a study of blood T cell repertoires in COVID-19. Across the study: Samples came from the United States, Italy and Spain, spanning acute and convalescent COVID-19. Sample material is recorded as cDNA or gDNA derived from T cells, B-cell-depleted T cells, or PBMCs.

The CDR3 runs 14 residues. The ends were cut back, 5 bases at V and 1 base at J, with 11 bases in the middle. CDR1 is SEHNR, CDR2 FQNEAQ, per germline (reference sequence). Original analysis: Scientists estimated how many nucleated cells there were by amplifying reference gene primers. The table came from immunoSEQ multiplex PCR; TCRdb's copy has only in-frame clones and leaves some out. The V and J calls and the clone size are those of that table, but D and trimming were determined from the DNA. The table lists 100,000 or so clones, approximately 86% of them singletons, with around an eighth in the top ten.

The V gene is TRBV7-9, the J gene TRBJ2-5, with D hard to call. The sample consisted of peripheral blood. This receptor was identified in a man aged 50-60 years with active or convalescent COVID-19. For the CDR3, the DNA is TGTGCCAGCAGCGAGTCAAACCTCCAAGAGACCCAGTACTTC. Translating it yields CASSESNLQETQYF.